These 32 T cell receptor beta chains came from one sample sequenced in a study of Graves' ophthalmopathy and Graves' hyperthyroidism. RNA transcripts were the template, and TCR beta CDR3 regions were amplified from them. After a first-round RT-PCR with HTBI primers, a second-round multiplex PCR was run. Each CDR3 protein is one row after TCRdb ran MiXCR on the multiplex PCR reads. This sample yields a few hundred thousand distinct CDR3 sequences, of which about 16% are seen a single time; 5.5% to 7% belongs to the top ten. Sequencing was done on a sample of peripheral blood. The receptors were gathered from a woman under 30 with stable Graves' hyperthyroidism.

There are many counts of this clonotype. The rearrangement links TRBV11-2 to TRBJ1-2; no definite D call. This CDR3 spans 13 amino acids. Between the trimmed V and J ends, which lost 6 bases and 8 bases, there was a span of 16 bases. Germline CDR1 is SGHAT and CDR2 is FQNNGV. The CDR3 loop reads CASSTETHLGYTF. The CDR3, as DNA: TGTGCCAGCAGTACGGAAACGCACTTGGGCTACACCTTC.

The chain recombines TRBV6-1 with TRBJ2-7; tentatively, D is TRBD1 (6 bases). This CDR3 comprises 16 residues. The germline CDR1 and CDR2 sequences are MNHNS and SASEGT. Deletions cut 7 bases from V and 3 bases from J, with 22 bases between. CDR3 amino acids: CASTLLSQGGSYEQYF. The CDR3 bases are TGTGCCAGCACTCTCCTTTCACAGGGTGGAAGCTACGAGCAGTACTTC.

In this sample, this clonotype turned up many times. The chain uses TRBV10-3 and TRBJ1-1; the D gene is possibly TRBD1 (6 bases). Germline-derived CDR1 and CDR2 are ENHRY and SYGVKD. V lost 7 bases and J 0 bases, leaving 9 bases between the germline ends. The CDR3 is 13 amino acids. This chain's CDR3 is CAIKGGLNTEAFF. CDR3 bases: TGTGCCATCAAGGGGGGTTTGAACACTGAAGCTTTCTTT.

This clonotype appeared a few times. This chain joins TRBV6-2 or TRBV6-3 and TRBJ2-5; 15 bases match TRBD2. The germline V gene has CDR1 MNHEY and CDR2 SVGEGT. With V trimmed by 5 bases and J by 5 bases, 6 bases remained unmatched. CDR3 length: 16 residues. In nucleotides, the CDR3 is TGTGCCAGCAGTAGATGGACTAGCGGGGGGGCCGAGACCCAGTACTTC. It codes for CASSRWTSGGAETQYF.

This clonotype was observed many times. The V call is TRBV6-5, the J call TRBJ2-7, with D possibly being TRBD2 (5 bases). Germline CDR1 and CDR2: MNHEY and SVGAGI. V was clipped by 5 bases and J by 2 bases, with 13 bases between them. This CDR3 has 14 residues. The CDR3 sequence is CASSPSRGAYEQYF. The CDR3, as DNA: TGTGCCAGCAGTCCCTCCCGGGGAGCCTACGAGCAGTACTTC.

For this clonotype: A single base separates this from a much larger clone, so it may be a read error. The chain is built from TRBV7-8 and TRBJ2-3; 7 bases agree with TRBD2. This CDR3 region has 15 residues. With V trimmed by 8 bases and J by 1 base, 9 bases remained unmatched. Per germline, CDR1 SGHVS and CDR2 FQNEAQ. CDR3: CASGPGGSRTDTQYF. The CDR3, as DNA: TGTGCCAGCGGCCCCGGGGGGTCTCGCACAGATACGCAGTATTTT.

A word on this clonotype: The junction and the germline gene differ at one end; a read error may be behind it. V and J are TRBV20-1 and TRBJ2-4, with D tentatively TRBD2 (5 bases). Germline CDR1 is DFQATT and CDR2 is SNEGSKA (reference sequence). This CDR3 comprises 12 residues. The CDR3 region is CSARAPEGIKYF. CDR3 coding DNA: TGCAGTGCTAGAGCCCCTGAGGGCATTAAGTACTTC.

This clonotype appeared many times. The J gene is TRBJ1-2, the V gene TRBV6-1, with D possibly TRBD1 on 5 matching bases. The germline CDR1 and CDR2 sequences are MNHNS and SASEGT. The CDR3 sequence is 14 residues long. Deletions cut 6 bases from V and 4 bases from J, with 15 bases between. The CDR3 bases are TGTGCCAGCAGCCTCAGGGACCCCGGCTATGGCTACACCTTC. It specifies CASSLRDPGYGYTF.

This clonotype was counted at least ten times. The chain recombines TRBV29-1 with TRBJ2-2, with 8 nucleotides matching TRBD2. The CDR3 totals 14 residues. V dropped 6 bases and J dropped 6; count of bases not matched to a gene: 9. Germline V gene lookup returns CDR1 SQVTM and CDR2 ANQGSEA. The CDR3 reads CSVHTSGVAGELFF. The DNA for the CDR3 is TGCAGCGTGCATACTAGCGGCGTGGCCGGGGAGCTGTTTTTT.

This clonotype was observed many times. This sequence joins TRBV6-5 and TRBJ2-7, with 10 bases lining up with TRBD1. CDR3 length equals 15 residues. Per germline, CDR1 MNHEY and CDR2 SVGAGI. After removal of 2 bases from V and 3 bases from J, the junction contained 4 bases not matched to a gene. The CDR3 region has the DNA TGTGCCAGCAGTTACGGGACAGGGGTCCACTACGAGCAGTACTTC. Its protein is CASSYGTGVHYEQYF.

Only a few counts were recorded for this clonotype. This chain links TRBV11-3 with TRBJ1-2, with a weak D call TRBD1 (6 bases). CDR3 length equals 15 residues. Germline V gene lookup returns CDR1 SGHNT and CDR2 YENEEA. Trimming cost V 7 bases and J 4 bases, with 19 bases left between them. CDR3 residues: CASTLSRGTFYGYTF. The CDR3 DNA is TGTGCCAGCACCCTCTCCAGGGGCACATTCTATGGCTACACCTTC.

The chain couples TRBV28 to TRBJ2-7; D possibly corresponds to TRBD2 (5 bases). In germline, CDR1 is MDHEN, CDR2 SYDVKM. V was clipped by 11 bases and J by 3 bases, with 14 bases between them. This CDR3 comprises 12 residues. This CDR3 reads CAYQDEGYEQYF. CDR3 bases: TGTGCCTACCAGGACGAGGGCTACGAGCAGTACTTC.

This clonotype was picked up many times. This chain connects TRBV6-5 to TRBJ1-5; TRBD1 might be the D (5 bases). The V end lost 2 bases, the J end lost 5 bases, and 13 bases lay between the germline ends. CDR3 size: 15 residues. Germline CDR1 is MNHEY and CDR2 is SVGAGI. CDR3 region: CASSYGRRGDQPQHF. CDR3 sequence (DNA): TGTGCCAGCAGTTACGGCAGGAGGGGCGATCAGCCCCAGCATTTT.

The chain has TRBV6-1 and TRBJ1-2, with a weak D call TRBD1 (5 bases). V lost 6 bases to trimming and J lost 7 bases, with 18 bases between them. The CDR3 contains 14 residues. Germline V gives CDR1 MNHNS, CDR2 SASEGT. In DNA form, the CDR3 reads TGTGCCAGCAGACCTTTTGGGACTCTAAGTGGCTACACCTTC. Its translation: CASRPFGTLSGYTF.

This clonotype occurred many times. The chain has TRBV6-2 or TRBV6-3 and TRBJ2-7; 10 bases match TRBD1. Trimming at V came to 7 bases and at J to 3 bases, leaving 9 bases not matched to a gene. This CDR3 contains 15 residues. Germline CDR1 and CDR2: MNHEY and SVGEGT. CDR3 in amino acids: CASTNNRDRGYEQYF. CDR3 DNA: TGTGCCAGCACCAACAACCGGGACAGGGGCTACGAGCAGTACTTC.

The V call is TRBV7-2, the J call TRBJ2-7, with D possibly being TRBD1 or TRBD2 (5 bases each). From germline, CDR1 is SGHTA and CDR2 FQGNSA. V was shortened by 2 bases and J by 0 bases, with 11 bases between the two germline ends. The CDR3 spans 15 residues. As DNA, the CDR3 is TGTGCCAGCAGCTTATACGAGGGGAGCTCCTACGAGCAGTACTTC. Residues: CASSLYEGSSYEQYF.

This clonotype showed up many times. The V and J genes are TRBV5-1 and TRBJ1-2, with TRBD1 matching over 9 bases. This CDR3 has 14 amino acids. J lost 6 bases, V lost 2 bases, and 5 bases had no gene match. Germline CDR1 reads SGHRS; CDR2 reads YFSETQ. DNA for the CDR3: TGCGCCAGCAGCTTTGGGACAGGGAGTAATGGCTACACCTTC. This gives the protein CASSFGTGSNGYTF.

This chain connects TRBV12-3 or TRBV12-4 to TRBJ2-7; 8 nucleotides line up with TRBD1. Losses at the gene ends were 5 bases for V and 2 bases for J; bases not matched to a gene: 8. This CDR3 comprises 15 residues. The CDR3 spells CASSDRQGFAYEQYF. The CDR3 nucleotides are TGTGCCAGCAGTGACCGACAGGGGTTTGCCTACGAGCAGTACTTC.

This clonotype was counted at least ten times. The V gene is TRBV6-1, the J gene TRBJ1-5; possible D gene TRBD1, 6 bases. Trimming pared 5 bases from V and 6 bases from J, leaving 20 bases between. The CDR3 extends over 16 amino acids. Germline V gene sequence: CDR1 MNHNS, CDR2 SASEGT. CDR3 region: CASSKGLPGQGQPQHF. CDR3 in DNA: TGTGCCAGCAGTAAAGGGCTCCCGGGACAAGGTCAGCCCCAGCATTTT.

The rearrangement links TRBV11-2 to TRBJ1-1; D gene ambiguous. Germline values: CDR1 SGHAT, CDR2 FQNNGV. The CDR3 length is 14 residues. V was cut by 1 base and J by 4 bases, with 10 bases left in between. CDR3 sequence: CASSLVRRFTEAFF. In nucleotides, the CDR3 is TGTGCCAGCAGCTTAGTGCGGCGGTTCACTGAAGCTTTCTTT.

V and J are TRBV2 and TRBJ2-7; no definite D call. The V and J ends lost 3 bases and 3 bases respectively, with 24 bases between them. Per the germline V gene, CDR1 is SNHLY and CDR2 is FYNNEI. This CDR3 region has 18 residues. The chain's CDR3 is CASSDGMRTQSQYYEQYF. DNA of the CDR3: TGTGCCAGCAGTGATGGTATGAGAACACAGTCCCAATACTACGAGCAGTACTTC.

Many counts were recorded for this clonotype. The J gene is TRBJ1-2, the V gene TRBV5-6, with 7 bases matching TRBD1. Trimming cost V 4 bases and J 8 bases; bases outside gene matches: 8. The V gene's germline CDR1 is SGHDT and CDR2 YYEEEE. The CDR3 runs to 13 residues. The CDR3 coding sequence is TGTGCCAGCAGCCCACAAAGGGGGCGCGGCTACACCTTC. It encodes CASSPQRGRGYTF.

This clonotype was recorded at least ten times. V is TRBV6-1 and J is TRBJ2-5; 7 nucleotides line up with TRBD1. Germline CDR1 and CDR2: MNHNS and SASEGT. The CDR3 sequence is 12 residues long. V gave up 6 bases and J gave up 4 bases; unmatched junction bases: 2. As DNA, the CDR3 is TGTGCCAGCAGCACAGGGGTAGAGACCCAGTACTTC. This sequence encodes CASSTGVETQYF.

The chain carries TRBV28 and TRBJ1-5; D is unresolved. Germline CDR1 and CDR2: MDHEN and SYDVKM. V lost 11 bases to trimming and J lost 3 bases, with 11 bases between them. The length of the CDR3 is 12 residues. Written as DNA, the CDR3 is TGTGCCCACCGGGGAACCAATCAGCCCCAGCATTTT. Protein sequence: CAHRGTNQPQHF.

This clonotype has at least ten counts. The chain carries TRBV7-8 and TRBJ1-2, with 10 bases identical to TRBD1. The CDR3 is 15 residues long. The V and J ends lost 5 bases and 4 bases, in that order; junction bases with no gene match: 7. Germline V CDR1 and CDR2: SGHVS, FQNEAQ. CDR3 in DNA: TGTGCCAGCAGCCCTCGGACAGGGGGGCCCTATGGCTACACCTTC. Translation gives CASSPRTGGPYGYTF.

This clonotype was recorded many times. V and J are TRBV6-1 and TRBJ1-2, with 8 bases identical to TRBD1. V dropped 6 bases and J dropped 8; count of bases not matched to a gene: 5. CDR3 size: 12 residues. Germline V gene lookup returns CDR1 MNHNS and CDR2 SASEGT. In DNA, the CDR3 is TGTGCCAGCAGGACGGGACAGGCCGGCTACACCTTC. Amino acids: CASRTGQAGYTF.

In this sample, this clonotype turned up a few times. The chain employs TRBV5-1 and TRBJ2-5; D ambiguous. The V end was cut by 4 bases, the J end by 5 bases, with 15 bases between. CDR1 is SGHRS, CDR2 YFSETQ, per germline. The CDR3 loop spans 14 amino acids. The chain's CDR3 is CASSLSMPLETQYF. The CDR3 DNA reads as TGCGCCAGCAGCCTATCAATGCCTTTGGAGACCCAGTACTTC.

The gene calls are TRBV5-1 and TRBJ2-1, with D unresolved. V lost 6 bases to trimming and J lost 7 bases, with 17 bases between them. The CDR3 sequence is 14 residues long. The germline gives CDR1 SGHRS, CDR2 YFSETQ. The DNA of the CDR3 is TGCGCCAGCAACACAGCCCCCGAGCTTAATGAGCAGTTCTTC. It codes for CASNTAPELNEQFF.

This clonotype was counted ten times or more. J is TRBJ1-1 and V is TRBV12-5, with TRBD1 as a possible D gene (6 bases). The CDR3 loop spans 12 amino acids. V lost 5 bases and J lost 7, with 11 bases in between. Germline V gives CDR1 LGHNT, CDR2 FRNRAP. CDR3 region: CASGLTGFEAFF. Written as DNA, the CDR3 is TGTGCTAGTGGTCTGACAGGTTTTGAAGCTTTCTTT.

This clonotype has ten or more counts. The chain couples TRBV18 to TRBJ2-7; 10 bases match TRBD1. CDR1 and CDR2 from the germline V gene are KGHSH and LQKENI. Trimming cost V 3 bases and J 3 bases; bases outside gene matches: 5. This CDR3 contains 15 residues. The CDR3 reads CASSPRDRGVYEQYF. Here the CDR3 DNA reads TGTGCCAGCTCACCCCGGGACAGGGGAGTCTACGAGCAGTACTTC.

This clonotype appeared many times. The chain links TRBV7-3 to TRBJ2-7; D may be TRBD1 (8 bases). This CDR3 has 17 residues. Germline loops: CDR1 SGHTA, CDR2 FQGTGA. V shed 1 base and J shed 1 base, with 17 bases lying between them. CDR3 protein: CASSLRGGTGQSYEQYF. CDR3 DNA sequence: TGTGCCAGCAGCTTAAGGGGGGGGACAGGACAATCCTACGAGCAGTACTTC.

This clonotype appeared a few times. The chain joins TRBV7-2 to TRBJ1-1; D not resolved. The germline gives CDR1 SGHTA, CDR2 FQGNSA. The CDR3 runs 14 residues. Trimming shortened V by 7 bases and J by 0 bases, and 12 bases separated the two germline ends. The CDR3 DNA reads as TGTGCCAGCACCCCCGGGCGGATGAACACTGAAGCTTTCTTT. Residues: CASTPGRMNTEAFF.